The present T cell receptor beta chain was sequenced within a study of cytomegalovirus exposure and HLA in healthy donors. Whole-study context: Most genotyped donors, 75% to 85% of 300 to 400, had Caucasian-associated genetic ancestry.

This clone appeared a single time. PCR was performed using 60 Vbeta and 13 Jbeta primers. The table came from immunoSEQ multiplex PCR; TCRdb's copy has only in-frame clones and leaves some out. This sample has over 150,000 clones; approximately 72% occur once, and the top ten carry over 1.2%. Germline V lookup: CDR1 SGHTA, CDR2 FQGNSA. Trimming removed 3 bases from V and 1 base from J, with 6 bases in between. The CDR3 loop spans 13 amino acids. These donors counted as nominally healthy when sampled, but unrecorded immune exposures were likely. What was sequenced was PBMCs. The rearrangement joins TRBV7-2 to TRBJ1-1; D unresolved. This TCR came from a man aged 50 to 60 in good health and CMV-seronegative. CDR3 residues: CASSFGRNTEAFF. The DNA for the CDR3 is TGTGCCAGCAGCTTCGGTCGGAACACTGAAGCTTTCTTT.